This T cell receptor beta chain was sequenced for a study of T cells in Graves' hyperthyroidism and ophthalmopathy. This clonotype was detected many times. The antigen is undetermined. This CDR3 comprises 14 residues. Germline-derived CDR1 and CDR2 are LNHDA and SQIVND (reference sequence). V was pared by 6 bases and J by 7 bases, with 12 bases of the junction left unmatched. Uncontrolled infection, other autoimmune disease, pregnancy or lactation disqualified patients from enrolment. Study results and limitations: In blood, most of the thyroid clonotypes expanded above 0.001 were also present.

Authors of the study amplified TCR beta CDR3 regions from RNA transcripts. First-round RT-PCR of the TCR CDR3 relied on the HTBI primer set. TCRdb re-called the multiplex PCR reads through MiXCR, storing one row per CDR3 protein. The profile shows under 650,000 distinct CDR3 sequences, about 17% of them singletons. Sequencing was performed on blood. The V and J genes are TRBV19 and TRBJ2-7; TRBD2 matches 7 bases. The sequence came from a woman under 40 with Graves' hyperthyroidism. CDR3 sequence reads: CASSGTTSAGEQYF. CDR3 DNA: TGTGCCAGTAGCGGTACAACTAGCGCGGGGGAGCAGTACTTC.